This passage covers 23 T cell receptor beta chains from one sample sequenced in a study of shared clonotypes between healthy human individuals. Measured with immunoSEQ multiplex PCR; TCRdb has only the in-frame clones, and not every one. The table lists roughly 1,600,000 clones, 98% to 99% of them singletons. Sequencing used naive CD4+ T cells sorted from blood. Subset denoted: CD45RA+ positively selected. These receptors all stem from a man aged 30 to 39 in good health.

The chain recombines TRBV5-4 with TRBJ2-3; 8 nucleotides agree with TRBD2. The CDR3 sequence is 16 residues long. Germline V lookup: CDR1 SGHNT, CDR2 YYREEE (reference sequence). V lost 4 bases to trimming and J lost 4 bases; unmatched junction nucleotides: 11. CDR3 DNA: TGTGCCAGCAGCATTATAGCGGGAAGTAACTCAGATACGCAGTATTTT. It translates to CASSIIAGSNSDTQYF.

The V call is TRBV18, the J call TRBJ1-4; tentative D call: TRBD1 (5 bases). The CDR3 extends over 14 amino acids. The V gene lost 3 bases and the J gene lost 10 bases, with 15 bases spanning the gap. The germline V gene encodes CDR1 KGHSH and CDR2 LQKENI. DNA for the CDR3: TGTGCCAGCTCACCCCTTTTAGGGGAAGGAAAACTGTTTTTT. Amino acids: CASSPLLGEGKLFF.

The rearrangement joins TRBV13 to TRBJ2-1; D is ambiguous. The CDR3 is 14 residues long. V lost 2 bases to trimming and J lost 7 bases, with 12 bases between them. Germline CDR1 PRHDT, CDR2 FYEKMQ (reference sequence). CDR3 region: CASSLLMSPNEQFF. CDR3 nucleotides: TGTGCCAGCAGCTTACTTATGTCTCCGAATGAGCAGTTCTTC.

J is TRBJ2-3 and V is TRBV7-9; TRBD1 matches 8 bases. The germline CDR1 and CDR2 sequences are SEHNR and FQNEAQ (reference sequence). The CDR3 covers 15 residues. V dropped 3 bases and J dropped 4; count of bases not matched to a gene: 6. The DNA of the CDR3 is TGTGCCAGCAGCTTTAAACAGGGGGTGGCAGATACGCAGTATTTT. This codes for CASSFKQGVADTQYF. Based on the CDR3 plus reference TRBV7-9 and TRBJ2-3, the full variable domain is DTGVSQNPRHKITKRGQNVTFRCDPISEHNRLYWYRQTLGQGPEFLTYFQNEAQLEKSRLLSDRFSAERPKGSFSTLEIQRTEQGDSAMYLCASSFKQGVADTQYFGPGTRLTVL.

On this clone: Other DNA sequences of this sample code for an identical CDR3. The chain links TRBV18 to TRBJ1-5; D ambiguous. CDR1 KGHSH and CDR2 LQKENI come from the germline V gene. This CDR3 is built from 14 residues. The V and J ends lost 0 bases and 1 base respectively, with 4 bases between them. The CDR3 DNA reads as TGTGCCAGCTCACCACCAGGGAGCAATCAGCCCCAGCATTTT. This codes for CASSPPGSNQPQHF.

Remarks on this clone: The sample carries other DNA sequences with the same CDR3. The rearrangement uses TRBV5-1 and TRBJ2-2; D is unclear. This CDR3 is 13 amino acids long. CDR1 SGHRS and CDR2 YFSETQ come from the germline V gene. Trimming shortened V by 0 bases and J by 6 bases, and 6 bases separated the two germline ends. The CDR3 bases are TGCGCCAGCAGCTTGGGATCCTCCGGGGAGCTGTTTTTT. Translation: CASSLGSSGELFF.

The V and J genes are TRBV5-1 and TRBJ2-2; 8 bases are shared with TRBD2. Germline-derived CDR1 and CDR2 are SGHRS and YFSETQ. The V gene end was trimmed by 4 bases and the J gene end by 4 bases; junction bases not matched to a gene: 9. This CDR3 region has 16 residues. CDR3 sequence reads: CASSEGLGAATGELFF. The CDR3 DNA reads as TGCGCCAGCAGCGAGGGACTAGGGGCGGCCACCGGGGAGCTGTTTTTT.

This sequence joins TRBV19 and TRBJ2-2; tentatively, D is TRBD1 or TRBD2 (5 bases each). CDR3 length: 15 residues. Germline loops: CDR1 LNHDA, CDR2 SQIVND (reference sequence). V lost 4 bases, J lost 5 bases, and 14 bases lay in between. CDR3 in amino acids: CASSNPGLRTGELFF. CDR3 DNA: TGTGCCAGTAGTAACCCGGGGCTGAGAACCGGGGAGCTGTTTTTT.

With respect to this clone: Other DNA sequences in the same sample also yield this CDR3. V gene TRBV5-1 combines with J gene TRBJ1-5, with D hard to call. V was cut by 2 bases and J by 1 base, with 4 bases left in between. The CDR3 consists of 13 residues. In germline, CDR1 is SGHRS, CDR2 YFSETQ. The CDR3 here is CASSLYSNQPQHF. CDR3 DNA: TGCGCCAGCAGCTTATACAGCAATCAGCCCCAGCATTTT.

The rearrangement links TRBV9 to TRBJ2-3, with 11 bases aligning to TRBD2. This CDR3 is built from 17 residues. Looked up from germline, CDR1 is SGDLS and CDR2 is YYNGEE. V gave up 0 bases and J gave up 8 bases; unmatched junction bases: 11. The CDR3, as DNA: TGTGCCAGCAGCGTAGGAGCTAGCGGGAGGCTGGTTACTACGCAGTATTTT. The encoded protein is CASSVGASGRLVTTQYF.

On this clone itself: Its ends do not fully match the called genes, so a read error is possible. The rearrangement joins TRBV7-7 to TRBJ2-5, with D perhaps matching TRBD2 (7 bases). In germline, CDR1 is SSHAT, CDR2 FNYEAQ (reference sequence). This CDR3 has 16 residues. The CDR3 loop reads CASSLGGGAGTETQYF. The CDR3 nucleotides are TGTGCTAGCAGCTTAGGGGGGGGAGCGGGAACGGAGACCCAGTACTTC.

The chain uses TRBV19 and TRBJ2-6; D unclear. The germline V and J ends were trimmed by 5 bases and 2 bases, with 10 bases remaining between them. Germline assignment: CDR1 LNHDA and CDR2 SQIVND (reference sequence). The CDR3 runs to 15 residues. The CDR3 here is CASSSGRTGANVLTF. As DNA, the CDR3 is TGTGCCAGTAGTTCCGGACGTACTGGGGCCAACGTCCTGACTTTC.

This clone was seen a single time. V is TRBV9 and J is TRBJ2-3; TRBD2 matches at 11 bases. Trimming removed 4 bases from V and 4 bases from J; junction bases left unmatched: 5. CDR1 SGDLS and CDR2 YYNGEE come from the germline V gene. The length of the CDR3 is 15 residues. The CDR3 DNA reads TGTGCCAGCAGCTTGACGGGACTAGCGGCAGATACGCAGTATTTT. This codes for CASSLTGLAADTQYF. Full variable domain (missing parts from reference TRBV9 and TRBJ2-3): DSGVTQTPKHLITATGQRVTLRCSPRSGDLSVYWYQQSLDQGLQFLIQYYNGEERAKGNILERFSAQQFPDLHSELNLSSLELGDSALYFCASSLTGLAADTQYFGPGTRLTVL.

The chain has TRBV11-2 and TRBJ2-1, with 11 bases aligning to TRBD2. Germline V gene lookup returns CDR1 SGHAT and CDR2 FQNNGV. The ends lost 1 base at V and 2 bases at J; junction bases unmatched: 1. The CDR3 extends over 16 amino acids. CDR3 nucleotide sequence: TGTGCCAGCAGCTTAGTGGGACTAGCGGCCTACAATGAGCAGTTCTTC. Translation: CASSLVGLAAYNEQFF.

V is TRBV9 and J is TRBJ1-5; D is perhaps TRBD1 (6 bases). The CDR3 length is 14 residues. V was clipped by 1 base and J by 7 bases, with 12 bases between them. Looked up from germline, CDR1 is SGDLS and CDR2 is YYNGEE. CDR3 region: CASSVQGSDQPQHF. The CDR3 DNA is TGTGCCAGCAGCGTACAGGGGTCTGACCAGCCCCAGCATTTT.

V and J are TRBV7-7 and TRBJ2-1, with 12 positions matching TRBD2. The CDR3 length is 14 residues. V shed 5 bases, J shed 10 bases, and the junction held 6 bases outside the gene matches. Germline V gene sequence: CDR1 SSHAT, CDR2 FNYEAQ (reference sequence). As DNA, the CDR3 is TGTGCCAGCAGCATCTCCGGGACTAGCGGGGAGCAGTTCTTC. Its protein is CASSISGTSGEQFF.

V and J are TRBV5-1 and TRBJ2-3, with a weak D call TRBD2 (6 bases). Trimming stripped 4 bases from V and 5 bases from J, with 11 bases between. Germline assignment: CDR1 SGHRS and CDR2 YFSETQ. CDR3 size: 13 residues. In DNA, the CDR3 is TGCGCCAGCAGCCTCGGGACTCGAGATACGCAGTATTTT. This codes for CASSLGTRDTQYF. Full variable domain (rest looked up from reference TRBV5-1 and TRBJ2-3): KAGVTQTPRYLIKTRGQQVTLSCSPISGHRSVSWYQQTPGQGLQFLFEYFSETQRNKGNFPGRFSGRQFSNSRSEMNVSTLELGDSALYLCASSLGTRDTQYFGPGTRLTVL.

Here the CDR3 reads CASSLGDRSTNEKLFF. CDR3 nucleotide sequence: TGTGCCAGCAGCTTGGGGGACAGATCAACTAATGAAAAACTGTTTTTT. J is TRBJ1-4 and V is TRBV5-8; 7 nucleotides line up with TRBD1. Germline V gene data show CDR1 as SGHTS and CDR2 as YDEGEE. There are 16 residues in the CDR3. V was clipped by 0 bases and J by 0 bases; unmatched bases: 2.

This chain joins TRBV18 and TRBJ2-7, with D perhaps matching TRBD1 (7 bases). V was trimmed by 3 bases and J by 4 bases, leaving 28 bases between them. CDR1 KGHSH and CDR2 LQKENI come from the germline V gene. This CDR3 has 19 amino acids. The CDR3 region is CASSPLPLYDREVSYEQYF. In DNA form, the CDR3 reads TGTGCCAGCTCACCTCTCCCCCTTTACGACAGGGAGGTTTCTTACGAGCAGTACTTC.

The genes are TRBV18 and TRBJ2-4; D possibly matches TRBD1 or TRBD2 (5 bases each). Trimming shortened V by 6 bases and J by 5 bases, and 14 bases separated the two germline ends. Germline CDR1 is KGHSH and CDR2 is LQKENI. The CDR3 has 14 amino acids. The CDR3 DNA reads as TGTGCCAGCTCTCGGACGGGGACGGAAAACATTCAGTACTTC. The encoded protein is CASSRTGTENIQYF.

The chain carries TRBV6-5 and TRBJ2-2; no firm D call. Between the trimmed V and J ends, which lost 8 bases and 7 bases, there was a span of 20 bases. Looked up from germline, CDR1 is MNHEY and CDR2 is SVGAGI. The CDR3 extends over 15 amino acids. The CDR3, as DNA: TGTGCCAGCTCGGCCCCCTCCGTCGGTATCGGGGAGCTGTTTTTT. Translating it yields CASSAPSVGIGELFF.

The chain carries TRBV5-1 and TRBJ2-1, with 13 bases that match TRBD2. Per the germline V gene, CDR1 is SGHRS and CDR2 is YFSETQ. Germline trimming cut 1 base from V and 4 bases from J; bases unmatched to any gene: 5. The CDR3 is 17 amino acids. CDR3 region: CASSLMGLAGLYNEQFF. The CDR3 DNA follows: TGCGCCAGCAGCTTGATGGGACTAGCGGGACTTTACAATGAGCAGTTCTTC.

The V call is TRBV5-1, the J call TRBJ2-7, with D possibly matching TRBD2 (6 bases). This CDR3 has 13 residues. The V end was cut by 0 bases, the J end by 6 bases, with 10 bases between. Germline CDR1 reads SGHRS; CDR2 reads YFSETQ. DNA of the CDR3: TGCGCCAGCAGCTTGGATCTAGCGTCCGAGCAGTACTTC. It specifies CASSLDLASEQYF.